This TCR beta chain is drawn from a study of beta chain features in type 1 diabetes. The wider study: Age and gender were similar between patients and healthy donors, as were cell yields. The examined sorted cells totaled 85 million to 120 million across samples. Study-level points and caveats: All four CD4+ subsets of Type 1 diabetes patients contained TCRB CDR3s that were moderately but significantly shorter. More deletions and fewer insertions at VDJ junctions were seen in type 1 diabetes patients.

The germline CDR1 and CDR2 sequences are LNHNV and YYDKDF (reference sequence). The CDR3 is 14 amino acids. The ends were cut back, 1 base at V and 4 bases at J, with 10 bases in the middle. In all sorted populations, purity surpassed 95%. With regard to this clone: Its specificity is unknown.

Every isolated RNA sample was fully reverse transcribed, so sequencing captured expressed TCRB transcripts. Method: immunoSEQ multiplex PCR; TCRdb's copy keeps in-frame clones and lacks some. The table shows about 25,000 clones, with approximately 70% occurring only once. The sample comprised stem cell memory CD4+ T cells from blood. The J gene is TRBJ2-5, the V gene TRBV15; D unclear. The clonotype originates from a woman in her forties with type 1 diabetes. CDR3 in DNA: TGTGCCACCAGCAGAGGGGCACAAGGAGAGACCCAGTACTTC. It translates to CATSRGAQGETQYF.